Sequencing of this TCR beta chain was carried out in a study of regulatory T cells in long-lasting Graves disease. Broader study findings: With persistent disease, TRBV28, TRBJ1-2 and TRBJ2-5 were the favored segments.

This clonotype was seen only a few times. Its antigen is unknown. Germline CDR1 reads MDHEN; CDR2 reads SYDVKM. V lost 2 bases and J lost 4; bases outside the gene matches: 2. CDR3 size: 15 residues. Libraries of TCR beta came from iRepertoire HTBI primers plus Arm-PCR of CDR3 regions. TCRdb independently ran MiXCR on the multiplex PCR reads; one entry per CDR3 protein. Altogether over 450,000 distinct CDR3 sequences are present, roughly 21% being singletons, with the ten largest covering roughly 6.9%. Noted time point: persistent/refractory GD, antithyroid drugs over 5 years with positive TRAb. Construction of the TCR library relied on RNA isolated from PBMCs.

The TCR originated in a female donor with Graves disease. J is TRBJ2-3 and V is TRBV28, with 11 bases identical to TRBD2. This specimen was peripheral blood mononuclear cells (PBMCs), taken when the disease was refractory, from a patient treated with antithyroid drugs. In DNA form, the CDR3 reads TGTGCCAGCAGTTTAACTAGCGGGAGCCCAGATACGCAGTATTTT. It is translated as CASSLTSGSPDTQYF.